One sample yielded the 12 T cell receptor beta chains listed below, sequenced in a study of molecular identifiers for immune sequencing clone quantification. TCRdb passed the PCR reads through MiXCR, listing each CDR3 protein once. This table holds roughly 630,000 distinct CDR3 sequences, about 25% found once. Sequencing was carried out using naive CD8+ T cells from blood, with Jurkat cell RNA spiked in. Subset described: FACS-sorted CD8+CD4-CCR7+CD45RA+ naive T cells. All receptors derive from a human donor in good health. Some libraries in this study had Jurkat cell RNA spiked in.

In the case of this clonotype: This sequence may be a read error, since a much larger clone differs from it by one base. The genes are TRBV12-3 or TRBV12-4 and TRBJ2-3, with 8 bases aligning to TRBD1. This CDR3 contains 14 residues. The CDR3 nucleotides read TGTACCAGCAGTAGACAGGGGTTAACAGATACGCAGTATTTT. Translating gives CTSSRQGLTDTQYF.

This clonotype was detected many times. The chain carries TRBV4-3 and TRBJ1-1; D call uncertain. Germline CDR1 reads LGHNA; CDR2 reads YSLEER. The CDR3 spans 15 residues. The V end lost 0 bases, the J end lost 3 bases, and 11 bases lay between the germline ends. The CDR3 region has the DNA TGCGCCAGCAGCCAAGATACGAAAGGGTACACTGAAGCTTTCTTT. Translating gives CASSQDTKGYTEAFF.

The V call is TRBV27, the J call TRBJ2-5; possibly TRBD2 for D (6 bases). Germline-derived CDR1 and CDR2 are MNHEY and SMNVEV (reference sequence). CDR3 size: 17 residues. Between the trimmed V and J ends, which lost 1 base and 5 bases, there was a span of 20 bases. CDR3 nucleotides: TGTGCCAGCAGTTTATTTCGGCAGGATTTAGGAGGGGAGACCCAGTACTTC. Residues: CASSLFRQDLGGETQYF.

The chain links TRBV5-1 to TRBJ2-7; TRBD2 agrees at 9 bases. The V gene end was trimmed by 0 bases and the J gene end by 2 bases; junction bases not matched to a gene: 3. The CDR3 is 15 amino acids. Germline CDR1 is SGHRS and CDR2 is YFSETQ. CDR3 nucleotide sequence: TGCGCCAGCAGCTTGGAGCGGGAGGTAACCTACGAGCAGTACTTC. Translated, it gives CASSLEREVTYEQYF.

This clonotype appeared a few times. This rearrangement joins TRBV12-3 or TRBV12-4 to TRBJ2-7; 9 bases map to TRBD1. J lost 1 base, V lost 5 bases, and 6 bases had no gene match. The CDR3 has 15 residues. CDR3 loop: CASSMTGTGSYEQYF. In DNA form, the CDR3 reads TGTGCCAGCAGTATGACCGGGACAGGGTCCTACGAGCAGTACTTC.

In this sample, this clonotype turned up many times. The chain uses TRBV4-3 and TRBJ1-6, with a tentative D call TRBD1 (5 bases). The CDR3 sequence is 15 residues long. Germline V lookup: CDR1 LGHNA, CDR2 YSLEER. Trimming removed 2 bases from V and 7 bases from J, with 12 bases in between. Written as DNA, the CDR3 is TGCGCCAGCAGCCAATGGTTTTCAGGGAATTCACCCCTCCACTTT. This sequence encodes CASSQWFSGNSPLHF.

This clonotype was observed a few times. J is TRBJ1-1 and V is TRBV5-1, with 7 bases that match TRBD1. The V and J ends lost 1 base and 5 bases, in that order; junction bases with no gene match: 8. The CDR3 runs 15 residues. The V gene's germline CDR1 is SGHRS and CDR2 YFSETQ. This CDR3 is CASSLLQGDRTEAFF. In DNA, the CDR3 is TGCGCCAGCAGCTTGCTCCAGGGGGATCGGACTGAAGCTTTCTTT. Full variable domain (remainder filled in from reference TRBV5-1 and TRBJ1-1): KAGVTQTPRYLIKTRGQQVTLSCSPISGHRSVSWYQQTPGQGLQFLFEYFSETQRNKGNFPGRFSGRQFSNSRSEMNVSTLELGDSALYLCASSLLQGDRTEAFFGQGTRLTVV.

This clonotype was counted a few times. A much larger clone lies a single base off, so this may be a read error. This CDR3 is CSGVDGLTYERYF. The CDR3 nucleotides read TGCAGCGGTGTGGACGGACTGACCTACGAGCGGTACTTC. This chain connects TRBV29-1 to TRBJ2-7; D might be TRBD2 (5 bases). The CDR3 spans 13 residues. Germline V lookup: CDR1 SQVTM, CDR2 ANQGSEA.

Many counts were recorded for this clonotype. The genes are TRBV7-9 and TRBJ2-7; D ambiguous. This CDR3 is built from 15 residues. The V and J ends lost 3 bases and 0 bases respectively, with 12 bases between them. Germline assignment: CDR1 SEHNR and CDR2 FQNEAQ (reference sequence). The CDR3, as DNA: TGTGCCAGCAGCTTCGAGTTACGGAGCTCCTACGAGCAGTACTTC. Translated: CASSFELRSSYEQYF.

A word on this clonotype: A much larger clone lies one base from this, so it may be a read error. This rearrangement joins TRBV6-1 to TRBJ1-5; D might be TRBD1 (5 bases). V lost 3 bases and J 7 bases, leaving 10 bases between the germline ends. Germline loops: CDR1 MNHNS, CDR2 SASEGT. The CDR3 covers 13 residues. CDR3 in amino acids: CASSDGGYQPQHF. CDR3 sequence (DNA): TGTGCCAGCAGTGACGGGGGGTACCAGCCCCAGCATTTT.

With regard to this clonotype: A single base separates this from a much larger clone, so it may be a read error. This chain connects TRBV5-5 to TRBJ2-1; D might be TRBD2 (5 bases). This CDR3 spans 14 amino acids. The V gene's germline CDR1 is SGHKS and CDR2 YYEKEE (reference sequence). The CDR3 spells CVSSLPPGGNEQFF. In DNA form, the CDR3 reads TGTGTCAGCAGCTTGCCACCCGGAGGTAATGAGCAGTTCTTC.

On this clonotype: A single base separates this from a much larger clone, so it may be a read error. The chain carries TRBV6-2 or TRBV6-3 and TRBJ2-3; D not resolved. CDR1 and CDR2 from the germline V gene are MNHEY and SVGEGT. With 2 bases removed from V and 8 bases from J, the gap between germline ends came to 11 bases. The CDR3 sequence is 13 residues long. CDR3 DNA: TGTGCCAGCAGTTACCTGAGAGCAGGTACGCAGTATTTT. Protein product: CASSYLRAGTQYF.